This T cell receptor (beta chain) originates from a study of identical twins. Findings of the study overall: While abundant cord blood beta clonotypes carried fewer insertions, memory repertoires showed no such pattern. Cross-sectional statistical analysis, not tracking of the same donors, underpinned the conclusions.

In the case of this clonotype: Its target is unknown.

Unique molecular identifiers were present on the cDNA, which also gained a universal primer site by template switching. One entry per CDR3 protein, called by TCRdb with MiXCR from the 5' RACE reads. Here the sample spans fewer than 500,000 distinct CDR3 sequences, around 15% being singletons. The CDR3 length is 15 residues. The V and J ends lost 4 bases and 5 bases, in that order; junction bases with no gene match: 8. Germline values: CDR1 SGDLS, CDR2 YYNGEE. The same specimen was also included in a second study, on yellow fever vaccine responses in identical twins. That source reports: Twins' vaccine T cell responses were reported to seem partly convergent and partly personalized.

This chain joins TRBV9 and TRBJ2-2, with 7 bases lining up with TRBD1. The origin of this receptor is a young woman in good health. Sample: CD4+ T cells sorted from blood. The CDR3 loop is CASSMVPGGTGELFF. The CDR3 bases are TGTGCCAGCAGCATGGTACCAGGGGGAACCGGGGAGCTGTTTTTT.